The next 8 T cell receptor beta chains were all read from a single sample in a study of radiotherapy plus CTLA-4 blockade in lung cancer. The repertoire was sequenced with immunoSEQ multiplex PCR; TCRdb's copy has only in-frame clones and lacks some. The table lists over 80,000 clones, around four fifths of them singletons. Source: peripheral blood, taken from a patient treated with radiotherapy plus ipilimumab. These receptor sequences come from a human donor with non-small cell lung cancer who had stable disease on radiotherapy plus ipilimumab.

The genes are TRBV6-1 and TRBJ2-5; 10 bases fit TRBD1. V lost 4 bases to trimming and J lost 2 bases; unmatched junction nucleotides: 7. This CDR3 is built from 16 residues. Looked up from germline, CDR1 is MNHNS and CDR2 is SASEGT. CDR3 DNA: TGTGCCAGCAGTGGACGACAGGGGGCGCTTCAAGAGACCCAGTACTTC. Translation: CASSGRQGALQETQYF.

This clone showed up just a few times. The rearrangement joins TRBV19 to TRBJ1-2, with unresolved D. The CDR3 runs 12 residues. Trimming took 6 bases from V and 3 from J, leaving 8 bases between them. Germline V gives CDR1 LNHDA, CDR2 SQIVND (reference sequence). CDR3 region: CASRVTDYGYTF. CDR3 nucleotides: TGTGCCAGTAGGGTGACGGACTATGGCTACACCTTC.

The chain combines TRBV5-1 with TRBJ1-2; D is ambiguous. The CDR3 loop spans 14 amino acids. The V gene's germline CDR1 is SGHRS and CDR2 YFSETQ. Trimming removed 0 bases at V and 0 bases at J, with 6 bases between. CDR3 nucleotides: TGCGCCAGCAGCTTGGACGGAGCTAACTATGGCTACACCTTC. Translation: CASSLDGANYGYTF.

In its sample, this clone was seen a few times. This chain links TRBV1 with TRBJ2-3; TRBD2, the table's D call, lacks a check against the DNA. TRBV1 is tagged as a pseudogene. The CDR3 consists of 19 residues. CDR3 loop: CTSSLRNISGYSSTDTQYF. CDR3 coding DNA: TGCACCAGCAGCCTCCGCAACATCAGCGGGTATTCTAGCACAGATACGCAGTATTTT.

CDR3 bases: TGTGCCAGCAGCTCCGCGGCGGGGGACGGCTCACCCCTCCACTTT. Translating it yields CASSSAAGDGSPLHF. The rearrangement links TRBV7-3 to TRBJ1-6; the D gene is possibly TRBD1 (5 bases). Germline assignment: CDR1 SGHTA and CDR2 FQGTGA. This CDR3 comprises 15 residues. V gave up 4 bases and J gave up 10 bases, with 17 bases separating them.

This clone was seen just once. The V call is TRBV9, the J call TRBJ2-1; no clear D gene. Trimming stripped 0 bases from V and 0 bases from J, with 10 bases between. The CDR3 is 16 amino acids. Germline-derived CDR1 and CDR2 are SGDLS and YYNGEE. The CDR3 is CASSVGSLSSYNEQFF. CDR3 sequence (DNA): TGTGCCAGCAGCGTAGGGAGCCTGAGCTCCTACAATGAGCAGTTCTTC.

This chain joins TRBV11-2 and TRBJ2-1; TRBD1 agrees at 8 bases. The CDR3 extends over 15 amino acids. With 5 bases clipped from V and 4 bases from J, the junction kept 7 bases outside the gene matches. In germline, CDR1 is SGHAT, CDR2 FQNNGV. CDR3 coding DNA: TGTGCCAGCAGCCGAGGGGACAGGCAGTACAATGAGCAGTTCTTC. It is translated as CASSRGDRQYNEQFF.

This rearrangement joins TRBV9 to TRBJ2-3, with TRBD2 matching over 7 bases. This CDR3 has 16 residues. The germline gives CDR1 SGDLS, CDR2 YYNGEE. Trimming cost V 0 bases and J 3 bases; bases outside gene matches: 7. Here the CDR3 DNA reads TGTGCCAGCAGCGTAGGGGCAGGGAGGGAGACAGATACGCAGTATTTT. This codes for CASSVGAGRETDTQYF.